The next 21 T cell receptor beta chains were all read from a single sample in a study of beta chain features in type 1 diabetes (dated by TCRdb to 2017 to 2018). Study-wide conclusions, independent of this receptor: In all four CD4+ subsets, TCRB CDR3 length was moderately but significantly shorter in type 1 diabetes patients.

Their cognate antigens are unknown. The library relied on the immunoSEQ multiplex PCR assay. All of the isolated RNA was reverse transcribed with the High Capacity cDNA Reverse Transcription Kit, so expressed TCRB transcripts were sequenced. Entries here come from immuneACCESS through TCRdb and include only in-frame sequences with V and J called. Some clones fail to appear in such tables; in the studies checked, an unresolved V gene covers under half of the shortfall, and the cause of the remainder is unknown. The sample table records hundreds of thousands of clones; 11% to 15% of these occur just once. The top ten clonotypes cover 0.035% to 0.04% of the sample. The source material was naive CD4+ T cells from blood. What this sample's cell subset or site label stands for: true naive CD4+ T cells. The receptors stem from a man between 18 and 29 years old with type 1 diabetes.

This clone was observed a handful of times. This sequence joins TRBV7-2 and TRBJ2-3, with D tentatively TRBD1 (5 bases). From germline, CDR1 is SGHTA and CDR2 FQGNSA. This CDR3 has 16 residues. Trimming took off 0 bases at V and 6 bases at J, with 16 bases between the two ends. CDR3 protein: CASSLAPRGSPDTQYF. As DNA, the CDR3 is TGTGCCAGCAGCTTAGCCCCTAGGGGATCCCCGGATACGCAGTATTTT. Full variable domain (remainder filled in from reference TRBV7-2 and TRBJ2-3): GAGVSQSPSNKVTEKGKDVELRCDPISGHTALYWYRQSLGQGLEFLIYFQGNSAPDKSGLPSDRFSAERTGGSVSTLTIQRTQQEDSAVYLCASSLAPRGSPDTQYFGPGTRLTVL.

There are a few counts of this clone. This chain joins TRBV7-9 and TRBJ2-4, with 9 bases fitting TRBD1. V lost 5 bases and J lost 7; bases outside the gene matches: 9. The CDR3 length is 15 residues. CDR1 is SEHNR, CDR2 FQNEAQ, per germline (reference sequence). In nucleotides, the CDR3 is TGTGCCAGCAGCCCGAAACAGGGGGCAGGTAACATTCAGTACTTC. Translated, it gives CASSPKQGAGNIQYF.

The CDR3 protein is CASSLARTGGVETQYF. In DNA form, the CDR3 reads TGTGCCAGCAGCTTAGCTCGGACAGGGGGTGTCGAGACCCAGTACTTC. The chain couples TRBV11-2 to TRBJ2-5; TRBD1 aligns across 10 bases. The junction had 7 bases not matched to a gene; V was cut back by 1 base and J by 5 bases. The CDR3 is 16 amino acids. CDR1 is SGHAT and CDR2 is FQNNGV in the germline V gene.

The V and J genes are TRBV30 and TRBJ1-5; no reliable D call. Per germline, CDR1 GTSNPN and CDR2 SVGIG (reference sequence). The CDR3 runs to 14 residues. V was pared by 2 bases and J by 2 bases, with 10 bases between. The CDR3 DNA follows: TGTGCCTGGAGTTCACTGGACCGCAATCAGCCCCAGCATTTT. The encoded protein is CAWSSLDRNQPQHF. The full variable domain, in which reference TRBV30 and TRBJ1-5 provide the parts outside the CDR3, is SQTIHQWPATLVQPVGSPLSLECTVEGTSNPNLYWYRQAAGRGLQLLFYSVGIGQISSEVPQNLSASRPQDRQFILSSKKLLLSDSGFYLCAWSSLDRNQPQHFGDGTRLSIL.

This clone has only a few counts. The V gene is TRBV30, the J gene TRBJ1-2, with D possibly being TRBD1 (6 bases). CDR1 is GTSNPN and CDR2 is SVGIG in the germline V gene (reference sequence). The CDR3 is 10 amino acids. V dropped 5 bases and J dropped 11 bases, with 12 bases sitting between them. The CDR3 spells CAWGQTGYTF. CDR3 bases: TGTGCCTGGGGACAGACTGGTTACACCTTC.

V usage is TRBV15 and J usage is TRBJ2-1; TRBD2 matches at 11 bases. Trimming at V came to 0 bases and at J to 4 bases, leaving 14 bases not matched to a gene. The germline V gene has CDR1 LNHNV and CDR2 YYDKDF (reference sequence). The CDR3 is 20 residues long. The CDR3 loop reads CATSRDQIASGRINYNEQFF. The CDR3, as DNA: TGTGCCACCAGCAGAGATCAAATAGCTAGCGGGAGGATTAATTACAATGAGCAGTTCTTC.

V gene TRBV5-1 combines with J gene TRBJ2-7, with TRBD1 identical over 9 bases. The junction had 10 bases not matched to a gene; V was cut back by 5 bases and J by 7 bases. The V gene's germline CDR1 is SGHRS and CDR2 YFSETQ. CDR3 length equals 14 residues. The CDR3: CASSPGQGPGEQYF. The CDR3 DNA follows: TGCGCCAGCAGTCCGGGACAGGGACCCGGAGAGCAGTACTTC.

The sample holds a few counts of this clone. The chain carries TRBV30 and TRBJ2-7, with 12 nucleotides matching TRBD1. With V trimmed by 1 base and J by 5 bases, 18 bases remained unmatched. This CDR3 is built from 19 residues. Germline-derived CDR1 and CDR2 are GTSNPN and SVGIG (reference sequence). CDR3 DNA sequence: TGTGCCTGGAGTGCATTACCGGGACAGGGGGCAAGTTTGGTGCACGAGCAGTACTTC. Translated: CAWSALPGQGASLVHEQYF.

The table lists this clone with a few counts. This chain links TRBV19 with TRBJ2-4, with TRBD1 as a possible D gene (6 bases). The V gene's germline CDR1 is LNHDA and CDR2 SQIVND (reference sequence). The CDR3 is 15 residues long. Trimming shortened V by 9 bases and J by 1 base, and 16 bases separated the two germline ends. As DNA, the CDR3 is TGTGCCAGCAGGGGACCCGGACGGGCCAAAAACATTCAGTACTTC. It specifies CASRGPGRAKNIQYF.

The CDR3 region is CASSTGEGTEAFF. The CDR3, as DNA: TGTGCCAGCAGCACCGGGGAGGGAACTGAAGCTTTCTTT. V usage is TRBV11-1 and J usage is TRBJ1-1, with no clear D. The CDR3 totals 13 residues. Trimming took 5 bases from V and 5 from J, leaving 12 bases between them. From germline, CDR1 is SGHAT and CDR2 FQDESV (reference sequence).

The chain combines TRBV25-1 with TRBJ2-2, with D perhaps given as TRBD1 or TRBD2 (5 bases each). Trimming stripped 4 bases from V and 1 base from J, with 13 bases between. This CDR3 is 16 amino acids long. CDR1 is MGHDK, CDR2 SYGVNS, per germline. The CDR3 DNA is TGTGCCAGCAGTGCGGCCGGGACCCAGAACACCGGGGAGCTGTTTTTT. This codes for CASSAAGTQNTGELFF.

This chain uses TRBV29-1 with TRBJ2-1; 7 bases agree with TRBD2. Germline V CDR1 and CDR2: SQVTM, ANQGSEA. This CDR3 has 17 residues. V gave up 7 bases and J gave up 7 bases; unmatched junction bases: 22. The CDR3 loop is CSACLVDERGRRNEQFF. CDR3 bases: TGCAGCGCTTGCCTTGTTGATGAGCGGGGCCGCCGGAATGAGCAGTTCTTC.

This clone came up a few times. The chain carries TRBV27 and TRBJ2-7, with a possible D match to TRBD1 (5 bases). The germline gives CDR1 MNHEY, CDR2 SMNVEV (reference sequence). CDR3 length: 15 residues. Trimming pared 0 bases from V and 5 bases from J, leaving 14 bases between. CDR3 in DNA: TGTGCCAGCAGTTTATCGGTACAGGTCCGTAACGAGCAGTACTTC. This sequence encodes CASSLSVQVRNEQYF.

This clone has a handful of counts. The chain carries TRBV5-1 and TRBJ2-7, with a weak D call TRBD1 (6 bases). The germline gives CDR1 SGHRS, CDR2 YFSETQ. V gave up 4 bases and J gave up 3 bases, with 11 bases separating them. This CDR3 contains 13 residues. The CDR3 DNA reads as TGCGCCAGCAGCCGGACAGAGTACTACGAGCAGTACTTC. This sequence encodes CASSRTEYYEQYF.

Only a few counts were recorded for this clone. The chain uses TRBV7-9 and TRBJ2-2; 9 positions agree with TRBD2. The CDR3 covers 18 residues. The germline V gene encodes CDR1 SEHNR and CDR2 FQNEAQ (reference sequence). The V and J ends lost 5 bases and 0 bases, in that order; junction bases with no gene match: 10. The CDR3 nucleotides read TGTGCCAGCAGCGGACGCGGACTAGCGCCCGCGAACACCGGGGAGCTGTTTTTT. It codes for CASSGRGLAPANTGELFF.

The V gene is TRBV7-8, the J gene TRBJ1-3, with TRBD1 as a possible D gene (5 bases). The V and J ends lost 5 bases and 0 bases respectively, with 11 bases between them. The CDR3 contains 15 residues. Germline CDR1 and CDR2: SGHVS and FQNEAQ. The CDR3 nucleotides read TGTGCCAGCAGCCTCGGGACGGTCTCTGGAAACACCATATATTTT. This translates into CASSLGTVSGNTIYF.

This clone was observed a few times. CDR3 amino acids: CASTNTQSLNYGYTF. In nucleotides, the CDR3 is TGTGCCAGCACCAACACACAAAGCCTCAACTATGGCTACACCTTC. The J gene is TRBJ1-2, the V gene TRBV7-9; no definite D call. V was shortened by 7 bases and J by 2 bases, with 17 bases between the two germline ends. Germline CDR1 is SEHNR and CDR2 is FQNEAQ (reference sequence). This CDR3 region has 15 residues.

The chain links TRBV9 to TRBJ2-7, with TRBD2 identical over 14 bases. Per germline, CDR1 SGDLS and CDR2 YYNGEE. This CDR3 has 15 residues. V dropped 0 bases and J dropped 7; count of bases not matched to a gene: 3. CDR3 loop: CASSVGTSGRWEQYF. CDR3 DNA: TGTGCCAGCAGCGTAGGGACTAGCGGGAGGTGGGAGCAGTACTTC.

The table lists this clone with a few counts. The CDR3 DNA reads as TGTGCCAGCAGCTTAGCCGCACAGGGGAACTATGGCTACACCTTC. Its translation: CASSLAAQGNYGYTF. The V call is TRBV11-1, the J call TRBJ1-2, with 7 bases lining up with TRBD1. The junction had 3 bases not matched to a gene; V was cut back by 0 bases and J by 2 bases. The CDR3 covers 15 residues. Germline-derived CDR1 and CDR2 are SGHAT and FQDESV (reference sequence).

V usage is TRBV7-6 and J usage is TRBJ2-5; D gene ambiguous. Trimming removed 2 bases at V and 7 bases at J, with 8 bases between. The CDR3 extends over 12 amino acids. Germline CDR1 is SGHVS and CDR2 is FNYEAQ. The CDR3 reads CASSLFTRTQYF. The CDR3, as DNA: TGTGCCAGCAGCTTATTTACGAGGACCCAGTACTTC.

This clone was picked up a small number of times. The CDR3 DNA reads TGCGCCAGCAGCCGGGACGGCAACTATGGCTACACCTTC. It is translated as CASSRDGNYGYTF. The chain links TRBV5-1 to TRBJ1-2, with D perhaps matching TRBD1 (5 bases). Germline-derived CDR1 and CDR2 are SGHRS and YFSETQ. CDR3 size: 13 residues. V shed 4 bases and J shed 2 bases, with 9 bases lying between them.